This TCR beta chain was sequenced during a study of T cell repertoires in cytomegalovirus infection. As concerns this clonotype: Its specificity is unknown.

Trimming cost V 3 bases and J 4 bases, with 13 bases left between them. Germline assignment: CDR1 MNHGY and CDR2 SAAAGT. The CDR3 has 14 residues. TCRdb processed the reads anew with MiXCR; each CDR3 protein has one entry. The sample contains 250,000 to 400,000 distinct CDR3 sequences, approximately 25% of which appear only once. The origin of this receptor is a human donor in good health (CMV status not recorded). Some clones in this sample may be carry-over from other donors' samples. The source was cultured PBMCs, collected from culture after CMV antigen stimulation. The rearrangement links TRBV6-8 to TRBJ2-7, with D possibly TRBD1 on 6 matching bases. The CDR3 here is CASSYLRGSYEQYF. The CDR3 region has the DNA TGTGCCAGCAGTTATCTCAGGGGTTCATACGAGCAGTACTTC.